The subject of this entry is one T cell receptor (beta chain). This clonotype was counted only a few times. Its cognate antigen has yet to be identified. No much larger clonotype is one base removed from it; base qualities were not supplied. The data were taken from a study of HIV-infected patients and healthy controls (TCRdb year 2014). The library was generated by 5' RACE. Sequencing took place on an Illumina MiSeq. TCRdb passed the public sequencing reads through fastp at Q25 and MiXCR, retaining productive beta sequences. Merged by CDR3 protein, the rows form single entries marked with the most common genes and DNA. In all, the sample holds about 64,000 distinct CDR3 sequences, and 15% to 20% of those were seen once. 1.4% of the sample goes to the ten largest clones. The CDR3 has 14 amino acids, counting the end cysteine and phenylalanine. Of the read, only the CDR3 DNA is kept; its 42 bases are in frame from base 1. Trimming takes 5 bases from V and 4 bases from J, and the germline ends sit 14 bases apart.

The receptor chain draws on TRBV12-3 or TRBV12-4 and TRBJ1-2, with TRBD1 perhaps the D gene, on 6 matching bases. This clonotype originated in a human donor in good health. Sequencing used CD4+ T cells from blood. The DNA reads as follows: TGTGCCAGCAGTCCCTCTCAGGGGAGCTATGGCTACACCTTC. This codes for CASSPSQGSYGYTF.